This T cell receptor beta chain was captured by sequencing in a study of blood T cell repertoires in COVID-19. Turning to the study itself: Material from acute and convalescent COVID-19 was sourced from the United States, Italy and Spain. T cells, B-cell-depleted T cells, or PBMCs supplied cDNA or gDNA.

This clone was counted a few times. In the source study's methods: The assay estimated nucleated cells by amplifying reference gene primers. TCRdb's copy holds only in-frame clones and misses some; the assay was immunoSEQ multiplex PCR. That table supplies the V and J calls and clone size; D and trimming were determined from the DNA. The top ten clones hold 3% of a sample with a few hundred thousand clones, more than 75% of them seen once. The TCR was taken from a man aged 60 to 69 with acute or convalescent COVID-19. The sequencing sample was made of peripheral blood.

The CDR3: CAGRDRGYEQYF. DNA of the CDR3: TGTGCCGGCCGGGACAGGGGGTACGAGCAGTACTTC. This chain joins TRBV2 and TRBJ2-7, with 11 bases identical to TRBD1. Germline lookup yields CDR1 SNHLY and CDR2 FYNNEI. The CDR3 runs 12 residues. J gave up 4 bases and V 11 bases, and 4 bases lay outside the gene matches. Supplemented by reference TRBV2 and TRBJ2-7, the full variable domain reads EPEVTQTPSHQVTQMGQEVILRCVPISNHLYFYWYRQILGQKVEFLVSFYNNEISEKSEIFDDQFSVERPDGSNFTLKIRSTKLEDSAMYFCAGRDRGYEQYFGPGTRLTVT.